Listed below are T cell receptor beta chains from one sample, sequenced in a study of T cells in Graves' hyperthyroidism and ophthalmopathy. One entry per CDR3 protein results from TCRdb running MiXCR on the multiplex PCR reads. The data contain about 370,000 distinct CDR3 sequences, about 15% of them singletons. Sequenced input: blood. The receptors come from a woman aged 55-75 years with Graves' ophthalmopathy. Both conserved end residues are part of each CDR3. Each record gives: V gene, D gene, clone size, J gene, CDR3 length, CDR3 protein, CDR3 DNA. The D gene is left open where the match is weak. Part of the rows lack a size; the others show once, few, many or a class for expanded clones.

V gene: TRBV27
D gene: TRBD2
clone size: few
J gene: TRBJ2-2
CDR3 length: 17
CDR3 protein: CASSLYASGMGTGELFF
CDR3 DNA: TGTGCCAGCAGTTTATACGCTAGCGGGATGGGAACCGGGGAGCTGTTTTTT

V gene: TRBV3-1
D gene: NA
clone size: many
J gene: TRBJ1-6
CDR3 length: 13
CDR3 protein: CASAGTDNSPLHF
CDR3 DNA: TGTGCCAGCGCCGGGACCGATAATTCACCCCTCCACTTT

V gene: TRBV5-1
D gene: TRBD1
clone size: many
J gene: TRBJ2-1
CDR3 length: 13
CDR3 protein: CASSWTGYNEQFF
CDR3 DNA: TGCGCCAGCAGCTGGACAGGTTACAATGAGCAGTTCTTC

V gene: TRBV5-5
D gene: NA
clone size: many
J gene: TRBJ2-3
CDR3 length: 16
CDR3 protein: CASSLMGRAPPDTQYF
CDR3 DNA: TGTGCCAGCAGCTTGATGGGACGGGCCCCCCCAGATACGCAGTATTTT

V gene: TRBV20-1
D gene: NA
clone size: NA
J gene: TRBJ2-7
CDR3 length: 12
CDR3 protein: CSARDGTYEQYF
CDR3 DNA: TGCAGTGCTAGAGATGGGACCTACGAGCAGTACTTC

V gene: TRBV13
D gene: TRBD2
clone size: NA
J gene: TRBJ2-7
CDR3 length: 18
CDR3 protein: CASSSRAQGLAGGYEQYF
CDR3 DNA: TGTGCCAGCAGCTCGCGAGCCCAGGGACTAGCGGGAGGCTACGAGCAGTACTTC

V gene: TRBV18
D gene: NA
clone size: many
J gene: TRBJ2-7
CDR3 length: 12
CDR3 protein: CASSPADYEQYF
CDR3 DNA: TGTGCCAGCTCACCGGCAGATTACGAGCAGTACTTC

V gene: TRBV29-1
D gene: NA
clone size: many
J gene: TRBJ2-1
CDR3 length: 16
CDR3 protein: CSVEDLAGYRGNEQFF
CDR3 DNA: TGCAGCGTTGAAGATCTAGCCGGTTACCGGGGCAATGAGCAGTTCTTC

V gene: TRBV4-1
D gene: TRBD2
clone size: many
J gene: TRBJ2-2
CDR3 length: 14
CDR3 protein: CASREREVVGELFF
CDR3 DNA: TGCGCCAGCAGAGAGCGGGAGGTGGTCGGGGAGCTGTTTTTT

V gene: TRBV5-1
D gene: NA
clone size: many
J gene: TRBJ2-5
CDR3 length: 13
CDR3 protein: CASSYGGGETQYF
CDR3 DNA: TGCGCCAGCAGCTACGGTGGGGGAGAGACCCAGTACTTC

V gene: TRBV2
D gene: NA
clone size: many
J gene: TRBJ2-3
CDR3 length: 16
CDR3 protein: CASSKTREGGTDTQYF
CDR3 DNA: TGTGCCAGCAGTAAAACCAGGGAAGGGGGCACAGATACGCAGTATTTT

V gene: TRBV27
D gene: NA
clone size: many
J gene: TRBJ2-3
CDR3 length: 14
CDR3 protein: CASSAIEGADTQYF
CDR3 DNA: TGTGCCAGCAGTGCGATCGAGGGGGCAGATACGCAGTATTTT

V gene: TRBV6-1
D gene: NA
clone size: few
J gene: TRBJ1-4
CDR3 length: 12
CDR3 protein: CASSEVGEKLFF
CDR3 DNA: TGTGCCAGCAGTGAAGTAGGGGAAAAACTGTTTTTT

V gene: TRBV28
D gene: TRBD2
clone size: NA
J gene: TRBJ2-2
CDR3 length: 15
CDR3 protein: CASSSPGGDTGELFF
CDR3 DNA: TGTGCCAGCAGTTCTCCGGGAGGGGACACCGGGGAGCTGTTTTTT

V gene: TRBV6-5
D gene: NA
clone size: NA
J gene: TRBJ2-5
CDR3 length: 15
CDR3 protein: CASSYSGTPQETQYF
CDR3 DNA: TGTGCCAGCAGTTACTCAGGGACTCCACAAGAGACCCAGTACTTC

V gene: TRBV6-1
D gene: NA
clone size: many
J gene: TRBJ2-7
CDR3 length: 15
CDR3 protein: CASGPSIGWLGEQYF
CDR3 DNA: TGTGCCAGTGGACCGTCGATTGGTTGGTTGGGGGAGCAGTACTTC

V gene: TRBV29-1
D gene: NA
clone size: few
J gene: TRBJ2-2
CDR3 length: 14
CDR3 protein: CSVEHPTYTGELFF
CDR3 DNA: TGCAGCGTTGAACATCCCACGTACACCGGGGAGCTGTTTTTT

V gene: TRBV19
D gene: NA
clone size: few
J gene: TRBJ1-5
CDR3 length: 15
CDR3 protein: CASSISPLGGQPQHF
CDR3 DNA: TGTGCCAGTAGTATATCACCCCTGGGGGGTCAGCCCCAGCATTTT

V gene: TRBV3-1
D gene: TRBD2
clone size: NA
J gene: TRBJ2-3
CDR3 length: 15
CDR3 protein: CASSQAITAGDTQYF
CDR3 DNA: TGTGCCAGCAGCCAAGCGATAACAGCGGGGGATACGCAGTATTTT

V gene: TRBV20-1
D gene: TRBD1
clone size: few
J gene: TRBJ1-5
CDR3 length: 13
CDR3 protein: CSAKPGGDQPQHF
CDR3 DNA: TGCAGTGCAAAGCCAGGGGGTGATCAGCCCCAGCATTTT

V gene: TRBV2
D gene: NA
clone size: many
J gene: TRBJ1-5
CDR3 length: 17
CDR3 protein: CASSQQASPYSNQPQHF
CDR3 DNA: TGTGCCAGCAGTCAGCAGGCTAGCCCTTATAGCAATCAGCCCCAGCATTTT

V gene: TRBV7-7
D gene: TRBD2
clone size: NA
J gene: TRBJ2-1
CDR3 length: 16
CDR3 protein: CASSSGLAGGVNEQFF
CDR3 DNA: TGTGCCAGCAGCTCCGGACTAGCGGGAGGGGTCAATGAGCAGTTCTTC

V gene: TRBV6-5
D gene: NA
clone size: NA
J gene: TRBJ1-1
CDR3 length: 13
CDR3 protein: CASSYDGGAKAFF
CDR3 DNA: TGTGCCAGCAGTTACGACGGGGGCGCGAAAGCTTTCTTT

V gene: TRBV9
D gene: NA
clone size: NA
J gene: TRBJ2-3
CDR3 length: 15
CDR3 protein: CASSDRPSSTDTQYF
CDR3 DNA: TGTGCCAGCAGCGACCGCCCAAGCTCCACAGATACGCAGTATTTT

V gene: TRBV5-1
D gene: TRBD1
clone size: NA
J gene: TRBJ2-1
CDR3 length: 14
CDR3 protein: CASSSVTGHNEQFF
CDR3 DNA: TGCGCCAGCAGCTCGGTGACAGGGCACAATGAGCAGTTCTTC

V gene: TRBV24-1
D gene: NA
clone size: few
J gene: TRBJ2-3
CDR3 length: 13
CDR3 protein: CATSDPRSDTQYF
CDR3 DNA: TGTGCCACCAGTGACCCTAGGTCAGATACGCAGTATTTT

V gene: TRBV7-9
D gene: NA
clone size: NA
J gene: TRBJ2-5
CDR3 length: 16
CDR3 protein: CASSSGLITAGETQYF
CDR3 DNA: TGTGCCAGCAGCTCCGGACTAATAACGGCCGGGGAGACCCAGTACTTC